One and the same sample provided the 26 T cell receptor beta chains below, sequenced in a study of T and B cells in COVID-19 patients. TRB rearrangements were amplified by multiplex PCR with BIOMED2 TRB-A/B primers. TCRdb called the multiplex PCR reads again in MiXCR, with one record for every CDR3 protein. The profile shows about 7,200 distinct CDR3 sequences, more than 25% of them singletons. TRB was amplified from around 250-500 ng of blood genomic DNA. The sample was blood. These receptors were taken from a human donor who had recovered from COVID-19.

This clonotype was observed a few times. The V call is TRBV7-6, the J call TRBJ2-3, with D unresolved. V was cut by 0 bases and J by 1 base, with 5 bases left in between. The CDR3 is 14 residues long. Germline V gives CDR1 SGHVS, CDR2 FNYEAQ. Here the CDR3 DNA reads TGTGCCAGCAGCTTAGCGGACGGCACAGATACGCAGTATTTT. It yields the protein CASSLADGTDTQYF.

This clonotype counts as medium-sized. V gene TRBV19 combines with J gene TRBJ2-5; 9 nucleotides match TRBD1. The germline V gene has CDR1 LNHDA and CDR2 SQIVND (reference sequence). The CDR3 covers 13 residues. V lost 8 bases and J lost 2; bases outside the gene matches: 3. The CDR3 nucleotides are TGTGCCAGTGGGGACAGGGCACAAGAGACCCAGTACTTC. This gives the protein CASGDRAQETQYF.

This clonotype has only a few counts. This chain joins TRBV12-3 or TRBV12-4 and TRBJ1-4; D gene uncertain. CDR3 length: 19 amino acids. V was cut by 6 bases and J by 0 bases, with 23 bases left in between. The CDR3 protein is CASRGAEAFGRATNEKLFF. The CDR3 bases are TGTGCCAGCAGGGGAGCTGAGGCATTCGGAAGGGCAACTAATGAAAAACTGTTTTTT.

This clonotype showed up just a few times. The rearrangement uses TRBV27 and TRBJ1-1, with a possible D match to TRBD1 (5 bases). The CDR3 runs to 15 residues. V was cut by 6 bases and J by 1 base, with 15 bases left in between. CDR1 MNHEY and CDR2 SMNVEV come from the germline V gene (reference sequence). CDR3 sequence reads: CASSAGWGSNTEAFF. The CDR3 DNA sequence: TGTGCCAGCAGCGCCGGGTGGGGGTCGAACACTGAAGCTTTCTTT.

This clonotype was observed a handful of times. V usage is TRBV18 and J usage is TRBJ1-1; D remains unclear. With 7 bases removed from V and 3 bases from J, the gap between germline ends came to 9 bases. The CDR3 runs 12 residues. Germline lookup yields CDR1 KGHSH and CDR2 LQKENI. The CDR3 region has the DNA TGTGCCAGCTTCAAGATGGACACTGAAGCTTTCTTT. This sequence encodes CASFKMDTEAFF. The variable domain in full, completed from reference TRBV18 and TRBJ1-1, reads NAGVMQNPRHLVRRRGQEARLRCSPMKGHSHVYWYRQLPEEGLKFMVYLQKENIIDESGMPKERFSAEFPKEGPSILRIQQVVRGDSAAYFCASFKMDTEAFFGQGTRLTVV.

The chain couples TRBV20-1 to TRBJ2-1, with unresolved D. The CDR3 sequence is 13 residues long. The germline V and J ends were trimmed by 8 bases and 5 bases, with 16 bases remaining between them. CDR1 and CDR2 from the germline V gene are DFQATT and SNEGSKA (reference sequence). CDR3: CSLHLPRDNEQFF. CDR3 DNA sequence: TGCAGTCTACATCTCCCCCGAGACAATGAGCAGTTCTTC.

There are a few counts of this clonotype. The CDR3 loop is CASSSRARNEKLFF. The DNA of the CDR3 is TGTGCCAGCAGTTCGAGGGCTCGTAATGAAAAACTGTTTTTT. The genes are TRBV12-3 or TRBV12-4 and TRBJ1-4, with unresolved D. This CDR3 is built from 14 residues. The V end was cut by 4 bases, the J end by 4 bases, with 10 bases between.

The J gene is TRBJ2-5, the V gene TRBV10-3, with a tentative D call TRBD2 (6 bases). V was clipped by 5 bases and J by 4 bases, with 14 bases between them. Germline V gene data show CDR1 as ENHRY and CDR2 as SYGVKD. The CDR3 covers 14 residues. The CDR3 reads CAISRLGTGETQYF. CDR3 bases: TGTGCCATCAGTAGACTAGGGACGGGAGAGACCCAGTACTTC.

V usage is TRBV27 and J usage is TRBJ2-4; no firm D call. V dropped 5 bases and J dropped 0 bases, with 11 bases sitting between them. The CDR3 consists of 15 residues. Germline assignment: CDR1 MNHEY and CDR2 SMNVEV (reference sequence). The CDR3 region is CASSRMRSAKNIQYF. The CDR3 DNA is TGTGCCAGCAGTAGGATGAGGTCAGCCAAAAACATTCAGTACTTC.

The chain joins TRBV6-5 to TRBJ2-7; the D call may be TRBD1 or TRBD2 (6 bases each). V lost 6 bases, J lost 4 bases, and 16 bases lay in between. This CDR3 contains 14 residues. Germline V lookup: CDR1 MNHEY, CDR2 SVGAGI. The CDR3: CASRPGDSHYEQYV. CDR3 in DNA: TGTGCCAGCAGGCCAGGGGACTCCCATTACGAGCAGTACGTC.

This clonotype was detected only a few times. The chain recombines TRBV5-5 with TRBJ1-3; D might be TRBD1 (5 bases). Trimming took off 5 bases at V and 3 bases at J, with 12 bases between the two ends. This CDR3 has 14 residues. CDR1 and CDR2 (germline): SGHKS, YYEKEE (reference sequence). The CDR3 region is CASRRGAGGNTIYF. The CDR3 nucleotides are TGTGCCAGCAGGAGGGGCGCAGGTGGAAACACCATATATTTT. The entire variable domain, with the rest obtained from reference TRBV5-5 and TRBJ1-3, is as follows: DAGVTQSPTHLIKTRGQQVTLRCSPISGHKSVSWYQQVLGQGPQFIFQYYEKEERGRGNFPDRFSARQFPNYSSELNVNALLLGDSALYLCASRRGAGGNTIYFGEGSWLTVV.

Remarks on this clonotype: A read error may produce the germline difference seen at one junction end. This chain links TRBV4-2 with TRBJ1-1; D may be TRBD1 (6 bases). The germline V gene encodes CDR1 LGHNA and CDR2 YNFKEQ. This CDR3 region has 15 residues. Here the CDR3 reads CASSQGLGGYTEAFF. CDR3 DNA sequence: TGCGCCAGCAGCCAAGGTTTAGGGGGGTACACTGAAGCTTTCTTT.

Note on this clonotype: Given a much more abundant clone one base away, this may be a read error. V gene TRBV29-1 combines with J gene TRBJ2-5, with no clear D. CDR3 length: 12 amino acids. Trimming removed 4 bases at V and 4 bases at J, with 10 bases between. Germline CDR1 and CDR2: SQVTM and ANQGSEA. CDR3: CSVAEVVETQYF. CDR3 nucleotides: TGCAGCGTTGCGGAAGTAGTAGAGACCCAGTACTTC.

This clonotype appeared a few times. The chain carries TRBV6-5 and TRBJ2-5; 7 bases match TRBD2. The junction had 9 bases not matched to a gene; V was cut back by 0 bases and J by 5 bases. CDR1 MNHEY and CDR2 SVGAGI come from the germline V gene. CDR3 length: 16 amino acids. In DNA form, the CDR3 reads TGTGCCAGCAGTTACTCGATGTTTCGGGGAGGGGAGACCCAGTACTTC. Protein: CASSYSMFRGGETQYF.

The gene calls are TRBV12-3 or TRBV12-4 and TRBJ1-2, with 7 bases lining up with TRBD1. The V and J ends lost 1 base and 5 bases, in that order; junction bases with no gene match: 4. This CDR3 has 14 residues. The CDR3: CASSLGQGRYGYTF. In DNA form, the CDR3 reads TGTGCCAGCAGTTTAGGACAGGGACGGTATGGCTACACCTTC.

Notes on this clonotype: The junction and the germline gene differ at one end; a read error may be behind it. The rearrangement joins TRBV5-5 to TRBJ2-3; 9 nucleotides align to TRBD2. Germline V gene sequence: CDR1 SGHKS, CDR2 YYEKEE (reference sequence). This CDR3 comprises 15 residues. The CDR3 here is CASSDASGVTDTQYF. DNA for the CDR3: TGCGCCAGCAGCGACGCTAGCGGGGTCACAGATACGCAGTATTTT.

This clonotype was seen more than once but under ten times. The V and J genes are TRBV24-1 and TRBJ2-2, with D unclear. This CDR3 spans 13 amino acids. V lost 8 bases and J 6 bases, leaving 12 bases between the germline ends. Germline V gene lookup returns CDR1 KGHDR and CDR2 SFDVKD. CDR3 sequence: CATKRTGAGELFF. The CDR3 nucleotides are TGTGCCACCAAGCGTACGGGCGCCGGGGAGCTGTTTTTT.

In its sample, this clonotype is medium-sized. The V gene is TRBV19, the J gene TRBJ2-1; TRBD2 matches 8 bases. CDR3 length equals 17 residues. With V trimmed by 6 bases and J by 1 base, 11 bases remained unmatched. Germline V CDR1 and CDR2: LNHDA, SQIVND (reference sequence). The CDR3 coding sequence is TGTGCCAGTAGGCCCAGGCCAGCGGGGGTATCCTACAATGAGCAGTTCTTC. This gives the protein CASRPRPAGVSYNEQFF.

This clonotype rates as large. The V gene is TRBV19, the J gene TRBJ1-5; D uncertain. Germline values: CDR1 LNHDA, CDR2 SQIVND (reference sequence). The CDR3 extends over 13 amino acids. With 8 bases removed from V and 3 bases from J, the gap between germline ends came to 11 bases. The CDR3 sequence is CASDIRFNQPQHF. In DNA, the CDR3 is TGTGCCAGTGATATCAGGTTCAATCAGCCCCAGCATTTT.

The chain combines TRBV5-6 with TRBJ1-6, with 9 bases matching TRBD1. After removal of 4 bases from V and 8 bases from J, the junction contained 4 bases not matched to a gene. Germline V gives CDR1 SGHDT, CDR2 YYEEEE. This CDR3 is built from 14 residues. CDR3 protein: CASSIDRGDSPLHF. The CDR3 bases are TGTGCCAGCAGCATTGACAGGGGGGATTCACCCCTCCACTTT.

This clonotype has more than one count but fewer than ten. The chain combines TRBV12-3 or TRBV12-4 with TRBJ2-1; TRBD1 matches 12 bases. The CDR3 has 17 residues. Unmatched junction bases numbered 14, after V lost 5 bases and J lost 9 bases. CDR3 DNA: TGTGCCAGCAGTCCAGGGACAGGGGGCTCGTCGGCGGCTGAGCAGTTCTTC. It yields the protein CASSPGTGGSSAAEQFF.

J is TRBJ2-1 and V is TRBV10-1, with a weak D call TRBD1 (6 bases). The V end was cut by 2 bases, the J end by 4 bases, with 9 bases between. The CDR3 runs 14 residues. Germline CDR1 and CDR2: WNHNN and SYGVQD (reference sequence). The CDR3 DNA reads as TGCGCCAGCAGTGAGAGGGGGTCATACAATGAGCAGTTCTTC. It translates to CASSERGSYNEQFF.

This chain joins TRBV6-4 and TRBJ1-5; weak D call: TRBD1 (5 bases). The CDR3 has 17 amino acids. Looked up from germline, CDR1 is MRHNA and CDR2 is SNTAGT. Deletions cut 3 bases from V and 1 base from J, with 16 bases between. This CDR3 is CASSEWALGTSNQPQHF. CDR3 nucleotide sequence: TGTGCCAGCAGTGAATGGGCGTTAGGGACGAGCAATCAGCCCCAGCATTTT.

V and J are TRBV7-2 and TRBJ2-2; D might be TRBD1 (5 bases). The V gene's germline CDR1 is SGHTA and CDR2 FQGNSA. CDR3 length equals 14 residues. Trimming removed 1 base at V and 6 bases at J, with 9 bases between. The CDR3 is CASSLGQGAGELFF. The CDR3, as DNA: TGTGCCAGCAGCTTAGGCCAGGGTGCCGGGGAGCTGTTTTTT. Using reference TRBV7-2 and TRBJ2-2 for the parts outside the CDR3, the full variable domain is GAGVSQSPSNKVTEKGKDVELRCDPISGHTALYWYRQSLGQGLEFLIYFQGNSAPDKSGLPSDRFSAERTGGSVSTLTIQRTQQEDSAVYLCASSLGQGAGELFFGEGSRLTVL.

This clonotype was counted a few times. The gene calls are TRBV12-3 or TRBV12-4 and TRBJ1-5, with 7 bases that match TRBD1. This CDR3 comprises 20 residues. The V segment lost 4 bases and the J segment 2 bases; nucleotides outside the gene matches: 20. The CDR3 region has the DNA TGTGCCAGCAGTTCTCGAGTCTTTCTGGGACAGCAAAGTGGCAATCAGCCCCAGCATTTT. It is translated as CASSSRVFLGQQSGNQPQHF.

This clonotype was observed a few times. This sequence joins TRBV5-1 and TRBJ2-1; 7 bases agree with TRBD2. V lost 3 bases, J lost 10 bases, and 13 bases stayed unmatched. CDR3 length equals 15 residues. In germline, CDR1 is SGHRS, CDR2 YFSETQ. The CDR3 coding sequence is TGCGCCAGCAGCTCCAGTAGCGGGCTGTACGGGGAGCAGTTCTTC. Residues: CASSSSSGLYGEQFF.